The next 20 T cell receptor beta chains were all read from a single sample in a study of technical replicates of blood from a handful of donors (dated by TCRdb to about 2017). The method behind the library was the immunoSEQ multiplex PCR assay. The table comes from immuneACCESS by way of TCRdb, which keeps in-frame sequences with V and J called. Part of the clones is missing from these tables; in studies checked, under half for an unresolved V gene and the rest for unknown reasons. The table for this sample lists approximately 82,000 clones; approximately 94% of them were counted only once. The ten top clones hold around 0.26% of the sample. Input material: T cells isolated from PBMCs. The receptors here all came from a human donor in good health.

The table lists this clone with a few counts. V is TRBV5-1 and J is TRBJ2-3; 7 positions match TRBD2. Unmatched junction bases numbered 9, after V lost 4 bases and J lost 1 base. Germline assignment: CDR1 SGHRS and CDR2 YFSETQ. This CDR3 is 16 amino acids long. The CDR3 DNA is TGCGCCAGCAGCCCCGGACTAGATGGCGGCACAGATACGCAGTATTTT. Encoded protein: CASSPGLDGGTDTQYF.

The V call is TRBV10-1, the J call TRBJ2-7, with D tentatively TRBD2 (6 bases). The V and J ends lost 4 bases and 4 bases respectively, with 23 bases between them. Germline-derived CDR1 and CDR2 are WNHNN and SYGVQD (reference sequence). This CDR3 spans 17 amino acids. For the CDR3, the DNA is TGCGCCAGCAGTGGGCGGGAAAGAGTGCCGACGTTGTACGAGCAGTACTTC. Its translation: CASSGRERVPTLYEQYF.

This chain connects TRBV6-5 to TRBJ2-1, with a possible D match to TRBD1 (6 bases). From germline, CDR1 is MNHEY and CDR2 SVGAGI. The V gene lost 1 base and the J gene lost 8 bases, with 12 bases spanning the gap. The CDR3 sequence is 14 residues long. CDR3 in DNA: TGTGCCAGCAGTTACTTCATACAGGGAGATGAGCAGTTCTTC. It encodes CASSYFIQGDEQFF.

J is TRBJ2-7 and V is TRBV6-5; TRBD1 agrees at 8 bases. Germline trimming cut 2 bases from V and 4 bases from J; bases unmatched to any gene: 10. Germline V gene data show CDR1 as MNHEY and CDR2 as SVGAGI. The CDR3 has 16 amino acids. The CDR3 bases are TGTGCCAGCAGTTACGCCGGACAGGGCCAGAGGTACGAGCAGTACTTC. Translated: CASSYAGQGQRYEQYF.

The gene calls are TRBV28 and TRBJ1-5; 8 nucleotides agree with TRBD1. From germline, CDR1 is MDHEN and CDR2 SYDVKM. The CDR3 runs to 15 residues. Unmatched junction bases numbered 6, after V lost 6 bases and J lost 2 bases. CDR3 protein: CASSDQGARNQPQHF. For the CDR3, the DNA is TGTGCCAGCAGCGACCAGGGGGCGCGCAATCAGCCCCAGCATTTT.

The gene calls are TRBV19 and TRBJ1-2, with 7 bases fitting TRBD1. Germline-derived CDR1 and CDR2 are LNHDA and SQIVND (reference sequence). The CDR3 contains 17 residues. V gave up 5 bases and J gave up 5 bases; unmatched junction bases: 17. CDR3 loop: CASSPNRPRDRNYGYTF. CDR3 nucleotide sequence: TGTGCCAGTAGTCCAAACCGACCCCGGGACAGAAATTATGGCTACACCTTC. The variable domain in full, completed from reference TRBV19 and TRBJ1-2, reads DGGITQSPKYLFRKEGQNVTLSCEQNLNHDAMYWYRQDPGQGLRLIYYSQIVNDFQKGDIAEGYSVSREKKESFPLTVTSAQKNPTAFYLCASSPNRPRDRNYGYTFGSGTRLTVV.

The chain has TRBV28 and TRBJ2-3, with 8 bases matching TRBD2. The V and J ends lost 3 bases and 1 base, in that order; junction bases with no gene match: 0. Germline CDR1 is MDHEN and CDR2 is SYDVKM. This CDR3 has 14 residues. CDR3 in DNA: TGTGCCAGCAGTTTTAGCGGGGGCACAGATACGCAGTATTTT. Protein: CASSFSGGTDTQYF. Filled out from reference TRBV28 and TRBJ2-3, the complete variable domain reads DVKVTQSSRYLVKRTGEKVFLECVQDMDHENMFWYRQDPGLGLRLIYFSYDVKMKEKGDIPEGYSVSREKKERFSLILESASTNQTSMYLCASSFSGGTDTQYFGPGTRLTVL.

The genes are TRBV13 and TRBJ1-1; TRBD1 is a possible D gene (6 bases). This CDR3 is 15 amino acids long. The germline V and J ends were trimmed by 5 bases and 3 bases, with 16 bases remaining between them. Germline lookup yields CDR1 PRHDT and CDR2 FYEKMQ (reference sequence). CDR3 region: CASSLGGGAYTEAFF. In DNA, the CDR3 is TGTGCCAGCAGCCTGGGCGGGGGGGCGTACACTGAAGCTTTCTTT.

The chain carries TRBV19 and TRBJ1-4; no definite D call. The CDR3 contains 14 residues. The ends were cut back, 5 bases at V and 6 bases at J, with 13 bases in the middle. CDR1 LNHDA and CDR2 SQIVND come from the germline V gene (reference sequence). CDR3 region: CASSPGIRDEKLFF. The CDR3 nucleotides read TGTGCCAGTAGTCCCGGGATTAGGGATGAAAAACTGTTTTTT.

The CDR3 reads CASSFLFGGSNTEAFF. CDR3 nucleotide sequence: TGCGCCAGCAGCTTCCTGTTTGGGGGGTCGAACACTGAAGCTTTCTTT. The chain links TRBV5-1 to TRBJ1-1; TRBD1 might be the D (5 bases). From germline, CDR1 is SGHRS and CDR2 YFSETQ. There are 16 residues in the CDR3. V dropped 2 bases and J dropped 1 base, with 15 bases sitting between them.

V usage is TRBV4-1 and J usage is TRBJ2-7; the D gene is possibly TRBD1 (6 bases). The germline gives CDR1 MGHRA, CDR2 YSYEKL. The V end lost 3 bases, the J end lost 6 bases, and 15 bases lay between the germline ends. The CDR3 is made up of 14 amino acids. In DNA form, the CDR3 reads TGCGCCAGCAGCCAGAGAAACAGGGAGCCCGAGCAGTACTTC. Protein product: CASSQRNREPEQYF.

The J gene is TRBJ2-7, the V gene TRBV23-1; unclear D gene. TRBV23-1 is recorded as an ORF, its role being uncertain. This CDR3 has 17 residues. Trimming stripped 5 bases from V and 0 bases from J, with 20 bases between. In DNA, the CDR3 is TGCGCCAGCAGTACCTGGCAGCTACTACCGTACTCCTACGAGCAGTACTTC. Translated, it gives CASSTWQLLPYSYEQYF.

This chain uses TRBV28 with TRBJ1-4; no reliable D call. Per germline, CDR1 MDHEN and CDR2 SYDVKM. The CDR3 covers 15 residues. Trimming took 1 base from V and 5 from J, leaving 11 bases between them. Here the CDR3 DNA reads TGTGCCAGCAGTTTATCGGGAAAGCGGAATGAAAAACTGTTTTTT. Translated: CASSLSGKRNEKLFF.

In its sample, this clone was seen once. The genes are TRBV11-2 and TRBJ2-2; 8 bases fit TRBD1. The J segment lost 0 bases and the V segment lost 1 base, leaving 7 bases of the junction unmatched. There are 18 residues in the CDR3. Germline V gene lookup returns CDR1 SGHAT and CDR2 FQNNGV. Here the CDR3 DNA reads TGTGCCAGCAGCTTAGCCGTTGGGACAGGACCGAACACCGGGGAGCTGTTTTTT. Its translation is CASSLAVGTGPNTGELFF.

This clone was counted a single time. This chain joins TRBV7-6 and TRBJ2-7, with D possibly matching TRBD2 (6 bases). Trimming pared 1 base from V and 4 bases from J, leaving 11 bases between. The CDR3 spans 14 residues. Germline assignment: CDR1 SGHVS and CDR2 FNYEAQ. The CDR3: CASSLDPEGYEQYF. The CDR3 DNA reads as TGTGCCAGCAGCTTAGATCCGGAGGGGTACGAGCAGTACTTC.

This clone has only a few counts. The chain couples TRBV10-1 to TRBJ1-1, with unresolved D. Trimming took off 3 bases at V and 3 bases at J, with 8 bases between the two ends. CDR1 and CDR2 from the germline V gene are WNHNN and SYGVQD (reference sequence). The CDR3 covers 13 residues. CDR3 sequence reads: CASSEEGYTEAFF. The CDR3 DNA sequence: TGCGCCAGCAGTGAAGAGGGATACACTGAAGCTTTCTTT.

V usage is TRBV7-2 and J usage is TRBJ1-1; D is unresolved. V lost 2 bases and J 5 bases, leaving 15 bases between the germline ends. The CDR3 runs 15 residues. The germline gives CDR1 SGHTA, CDR2 FQGNSA. In nucleotides, the CDR3 is TGTGCCAGCAGCTTATTTAGTGCCCTGCCGACTGAAGCTTTCTTT. This sequence encodes CASSLFSALPTEAFF.

This clone was found once. This chain uses TRBV15 with TRBJ1-1; 7 bases are shared with TRBD1. Germline CDR1 and CDR2: LNHNV and YYDKDF (reference sequence). The CDR3 spans 16 residues. Unmatched junction bases numbered 8, after V lost 1 base and J lost 3 bases. CDR3: CATSRGGGGQYTEAFF. The DNA for the CDR3 is TGTGCCACCAGCAGAGGCGGAGGGGGACAGTACACTGAAGCTTTCTTT.

This chain links TRBV27 with TRBJ2-7, with D hard to call. CDR3 length: 15 residues. The V and J ends lost 3 bases and 3 bases respectively, with 15 bases between them. Germline values: CDR1 MNHEY, CDR2 SMNVEV (reference sequence). For the CDR3, the DNA is TGTGCCAGCAGTTTGCAAGATCGGGTCTTCTACGAGCAGTACTTC. Its protein is CASSLQDRVFYEQYF.

The genes are TRBV28 and TRBJ2-7; D not certain. Germline CDR1 reads MDHEN; CDR2 reads SYDVKM. The CDR3 length is 15 residues. With 5 bases removed from V and 1 base from J, the gap between germline ends came to 15 bases. The CDR3 region is CASSPLRMESYEQYF. The CDR3 DNA is TGTGCCAGCAGTCCTTTACGGATGGAGTCCTACGAGCAGTACTTC.